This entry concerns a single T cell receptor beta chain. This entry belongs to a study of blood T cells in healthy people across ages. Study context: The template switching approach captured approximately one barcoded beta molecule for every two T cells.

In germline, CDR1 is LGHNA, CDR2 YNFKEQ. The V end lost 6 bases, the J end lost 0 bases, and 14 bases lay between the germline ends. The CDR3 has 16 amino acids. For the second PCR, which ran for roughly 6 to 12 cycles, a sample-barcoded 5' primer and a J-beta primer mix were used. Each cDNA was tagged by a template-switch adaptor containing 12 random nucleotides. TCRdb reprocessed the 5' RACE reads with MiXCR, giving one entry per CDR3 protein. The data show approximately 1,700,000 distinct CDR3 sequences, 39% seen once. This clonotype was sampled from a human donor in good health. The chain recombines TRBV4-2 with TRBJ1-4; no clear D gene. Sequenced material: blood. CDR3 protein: CASRPNQASTNEKLFF. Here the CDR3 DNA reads TGTGCCAGCAGGCCAAATCAGGCCTCAACTAATGAAAAACTGTTTTTT.